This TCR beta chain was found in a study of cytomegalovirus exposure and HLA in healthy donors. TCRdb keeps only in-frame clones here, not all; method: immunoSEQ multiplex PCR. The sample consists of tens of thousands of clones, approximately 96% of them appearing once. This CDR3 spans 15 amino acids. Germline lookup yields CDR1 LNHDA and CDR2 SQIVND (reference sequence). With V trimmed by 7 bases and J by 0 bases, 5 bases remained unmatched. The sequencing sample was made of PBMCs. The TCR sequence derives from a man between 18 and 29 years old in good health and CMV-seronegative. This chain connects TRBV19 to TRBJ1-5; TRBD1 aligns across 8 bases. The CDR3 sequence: CASTLDRGSNQPQHF. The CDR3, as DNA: TGTGCCAGTACCCTCGACAGGGGTAGCAATCAGCCCCAGCATTTT.